This TCR beta chain emerged from a study of response to subunit inactivated influenza vaccine. TCRdb passed the RT-PCR reads through MiXCR, listing each CDR3 protein once. The sample holds fewer than 600,000 distinct CDR3 sequences, around 7.7% seen once. This clonotype was counted at least ten times. The V end was cut by 2 bases, the J end by 3 bases, with 11 bases between. The CDR3 totals 13 residues. Germline CDR1 DFQATT, CDR2 SNEGSKA (reference sequence). The specimen comprised PBMCs from blood, sampled about 24 months after vaccination. This sequence joins TRBV20-1 and TRBJ2-7, with D hard to call. The source of this sequence is a man between 50 and 75 years old who received an inactivated influenza vaccine. CDR3 DNA: TGCAGTGCTAGACGCCAGTCCAACTACGAGCAGTACTTC. This encodes CSARRQSNYEQYF.